This T cell receptor beta chain came from a study of blood T cell repertoires in COVID-19 (dated by TCRdb to about 2020). Study-level background: Collaborator samples came from the United States, Italy and Spain and covered acute and convalescent phases of COVID-19. The prospective study material was composed of cDNA or gDNA derived from T cells, B-cell-depleted T cells, or PBMCs. Subjects who had been exposed to COVID-19, were actively infected with it, or had recovered from it provided the deeply sampled blood TCRbeta repertoires that made up the dataset. The repertoires were released in a freely available public database intended as a resource for research on the immune response to SARS-CoV-2. Samples were obtained from the ongoing ImmuneRACE study (first 160 participants) and from 1,254 subjects provided by 6 global collaborators. A de-identified subject ID, COVID-19 status, age in years and sex were almost always included in the sample metadata. Where available, HLA class I and class II types were obtained from metadata supplied by the sample provider rather than from assay-based typing. The paper as a whole reports these results and caveats: The amount of clinical and demographic metadata varied by source and participant and was provided uncurated.

Participants in the prospective study were enrolled through a virtual design, were aged roughly 18 to 100 years, and lived in approximately 25 United States geographic areas. To assign participants to cohorts, the prospective study relied on clinical history that participants themselves reported in a screening survey and a study questionnaire. Recovered participants in ImmuneRACE Cohort 3 were defined by two consecutive negative NP/OP PCR tests, clearance by a healthcare professional, or resolution of symptoms. In the prospective study, mobile phlebotomists collected whole blood, serum and a nasopharyngeal or oropharyngeal swab from each participant. Additional blood draws and questionnaires over an approximately two-month period could optionally be provided by prospective study participants. Before DNA extraction, blood samples from the prospective study were shipped at room temperature or frozen.

Per the germline V gene (reference sequence), SGHNT is the CDR1 and YYREEE is the CDR2. Including the terminal cysteine and phenylalanine, the CDR3 comprises 14 residues. The entry retains the CDR3 DNA only, 42 bases that are in frame from base 1. For this chain, trimming is 0 bases at the V end and 6 bases at the J end, and the number of junction bases without a gene match is 5. The immunoSEQ Assay, a bias-controlled multiplex PCR, was used to amplify TCRbeta CDR3 regions from genomic DNA. For the original study's pipeline: Within the assay, amplification of reference gene primers was used to estimate how many nucleated cells each sample contained. To quantify the absolute abundance of each unique TCRbeta CDR3 rearrangement, sequence reads were collapsed and filtered. For each sample, productive Simpson clonality was calculated as the square root of Simpson's diversity index over productive rearrangements. Here the immuneACCESS table is served through TCRdb, limited to in-frame sequences with V and J called. Missing clones are a known gap in these copies; in checked studies unresolved V genes cover under half, and the rest lacks a known reason. V, J and clone size were drawn from that table, and D and trimming were deduced from the DNA. Within this sample are about 440,000 clones, with about 90% of them counted one time only. Under 0.7% of the sample goes to the ten largest clones.

Worth noting for this clone: Its antigen is still unknown. No much larger clone exists at a distance of one base, and base qualities are not known.

The chain uses TRBV5-4 and TRBJ2-7; a stretch of 8 junction bases matches TRBD2. Sequenced: PBMCs or T cells enriched from blood (not recorded which). The TCR sequence derives from a man aged 18 to 35 who had recovered from COVID-19. The nucleotide sequence is TGTGCCAGCAGCTTGGAGTCAGGGACTAGCGAGCAGTACTTC. This yields the protein CASSLESGTSEQYF.